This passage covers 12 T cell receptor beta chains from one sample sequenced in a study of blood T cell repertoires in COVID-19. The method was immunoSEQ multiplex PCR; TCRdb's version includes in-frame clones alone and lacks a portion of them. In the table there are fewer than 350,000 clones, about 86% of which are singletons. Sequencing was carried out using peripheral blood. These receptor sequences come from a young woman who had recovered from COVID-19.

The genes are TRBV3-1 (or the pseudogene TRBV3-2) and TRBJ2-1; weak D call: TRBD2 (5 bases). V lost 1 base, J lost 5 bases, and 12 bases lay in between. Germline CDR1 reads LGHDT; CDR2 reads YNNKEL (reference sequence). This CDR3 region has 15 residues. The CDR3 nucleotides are TGTGCCAGCAGCCAAGTGTTTGGGGAGCACAATGAGCAGTTCTTC. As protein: CASSQVFGEHNEQFF.

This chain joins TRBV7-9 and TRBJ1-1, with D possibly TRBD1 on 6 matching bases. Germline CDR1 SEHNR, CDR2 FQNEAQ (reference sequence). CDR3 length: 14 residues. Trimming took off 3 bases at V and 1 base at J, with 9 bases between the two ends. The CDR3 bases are TGTGCCAGCAGCTTGAAGACAGGGAACACTGAAGCTTTCTTT. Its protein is CASSLKTGNTEAFF.

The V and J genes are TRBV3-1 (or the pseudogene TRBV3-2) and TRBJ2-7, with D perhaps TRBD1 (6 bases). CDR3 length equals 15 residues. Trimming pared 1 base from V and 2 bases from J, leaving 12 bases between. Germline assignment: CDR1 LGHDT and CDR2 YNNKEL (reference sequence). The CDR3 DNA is TGTGCCAGCAGCCAAGGTCCGGACAGTCCCTACGAGCAGTACTTC. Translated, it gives CASSQGPDSPYEQYF.

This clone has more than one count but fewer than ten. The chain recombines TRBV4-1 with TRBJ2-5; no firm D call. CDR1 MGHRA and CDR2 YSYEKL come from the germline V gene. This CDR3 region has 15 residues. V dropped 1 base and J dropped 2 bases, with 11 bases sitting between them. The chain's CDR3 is CASSQGLARQETQYF. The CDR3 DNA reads TGCGCCAGCAGCCAAGGGCTCGCCAGGCAAGAGACCCAGTACTTC.

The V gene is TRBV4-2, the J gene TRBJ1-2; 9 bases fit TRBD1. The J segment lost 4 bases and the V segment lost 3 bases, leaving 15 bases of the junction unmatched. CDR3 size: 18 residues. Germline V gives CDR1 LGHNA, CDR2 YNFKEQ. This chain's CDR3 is CASSHLPGQGPNPYGYTF. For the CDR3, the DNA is TGTGCCAGCAGCCACCTGCCGGGACAGGGCCCAAACCCCTATGGCTACACCTTC.

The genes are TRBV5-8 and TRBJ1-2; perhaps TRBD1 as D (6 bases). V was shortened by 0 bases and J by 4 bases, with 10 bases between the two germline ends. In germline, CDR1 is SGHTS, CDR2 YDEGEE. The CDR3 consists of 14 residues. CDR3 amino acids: CASSLGGLGYGYTF. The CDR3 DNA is TGTGCCAGCAGCTTGGGGGGGCTGGGCTATGGCTACACCTTC.

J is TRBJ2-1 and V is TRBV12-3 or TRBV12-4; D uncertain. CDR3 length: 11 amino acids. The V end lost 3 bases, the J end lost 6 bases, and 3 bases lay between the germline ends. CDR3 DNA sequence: TGTGCCAGCAGTTTTAGCAATGAGCAGTTCTTC. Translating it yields CASSFSNEQFF.

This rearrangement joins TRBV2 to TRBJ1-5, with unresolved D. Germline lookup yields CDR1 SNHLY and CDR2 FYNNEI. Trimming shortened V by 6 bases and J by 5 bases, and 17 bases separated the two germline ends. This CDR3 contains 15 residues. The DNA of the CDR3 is TGTGCCAGCAGCGCACAGACCTCCTCTTATCAGCCCCAGCATTTT. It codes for CASSAQTSSYQPQHF.

This chain's CDR3 is CASRDSTGGRHSPLHF. The CDR3 nucleotides are TGTGCCAGCAGAGATTCGACAGGGGGTCGACATTCACCCCTCCACTTT. The chain uses TRBV28 and TRBJ1-6, with 9 bases matching TRBD1. The germline gives CDR1 MDHEN, CDR2 SYDVKM. Trimming cost V 6 bases and J 8 bases; bases outside gene matches: 11. CDR3 length equals 16 residues.

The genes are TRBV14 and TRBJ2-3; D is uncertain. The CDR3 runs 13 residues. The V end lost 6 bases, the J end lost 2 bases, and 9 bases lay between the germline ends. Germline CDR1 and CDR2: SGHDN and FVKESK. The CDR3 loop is CASRRSITDTQYF. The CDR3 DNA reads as TGTGCCAGCAGGCGTAGCATCACAGATACGCAGTATTTT.

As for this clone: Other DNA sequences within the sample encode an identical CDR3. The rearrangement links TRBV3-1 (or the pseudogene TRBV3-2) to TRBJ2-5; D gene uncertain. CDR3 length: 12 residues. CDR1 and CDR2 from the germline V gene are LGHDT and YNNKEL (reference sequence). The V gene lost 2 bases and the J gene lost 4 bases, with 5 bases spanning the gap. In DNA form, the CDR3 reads TGTGCCAGCAGCCAACTAGTAGAGACCCAGTACTTC. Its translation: CASSQLVETQYF.

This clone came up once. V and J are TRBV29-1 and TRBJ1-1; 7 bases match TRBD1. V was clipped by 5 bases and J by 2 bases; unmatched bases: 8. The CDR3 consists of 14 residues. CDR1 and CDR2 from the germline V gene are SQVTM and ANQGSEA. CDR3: CSVLGQRSNTEAFF. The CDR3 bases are TGCAGCGTTTTGGGACAGAGAAGTAACACTGAAGCTTTCTTT.